Following are 11 T cell receptor beta chains from one sample sequenced in a study of control samples from healthy donors and cancer patients (dated by TCRdb to about 2020). The library was produced with the immunoSEQ multiplex PCR assay. TCRdb provides this immuneACCESS table in a form limited to in-frame rearrangements. Some clones are lacking; in checked studies, under half of them reflect an unresolved V gene, and why the rest are absent is not known. Present in this sample are some 100,000 clones, roughly 88% of which were seen just once. The top ten hold 11% to 15% of the sample. The sample taken for sequencing was blood. Receptors originate from a man aged 25 to 40 in good health.

This clone was seen just once. The rearrangement links TRBV30 to TRBJ2-7, with 15 bases identical to TRBD2. Trimming took 2 bases from V and 4 from J; bases not matched to a gene: 3. Germline CDR1 GTSNPN, CDR2 SVGIG (reference sequence). This CDR3 region has 15 residues. The CDR3 DNA is TGTGCCTGGAGTACCGGGACTAGCGGGAGGTACGAGCAGTACTTC. Protein sequence: CAWSTGTSGRYEQYF.

This rearrangement joins TRBV11-2 to TRBJ2-2; D ambiguous. The CDR3 loop spans 15 amino acids. Germline-derived CDR1 and CDR2 are SGHAT and FQNNGV. Trimming removed 0 bases from V and 1 base from J, with 6 bases in between. CDR3 nucleotide sequence: TGTGCCAGCAGCTTAGATCGAGTGAACACCGGGGAGCTGTTTTTT. Its translation: CASSLDRVNTGELFF.

V gene TRBV28 combines with J gene TRBJ1-1, with D perhaps matching TRBD1 (5 bases). Germline V gene lookup returns CDR1 MDHEN and CDR2 SYDVKM. This CDR3 region has 13 residues. Between the trimmed V and J ends, which lost 3 bases and 2 bases, there was a span of 7 bases. CDR3 DNA sequence: TGTGCCAGCAGTTTGTGGGACAACACTGAAGCTTTCTTT. Encoded protein: CASSLWDNTEAFF.

This clone appeared a few times. The chain combines TRBV28 with TRBJ1-5; D is perhaps TRBD1 (5 bases). Germline V gene lookup returns CDR1 MDHEN and CDR2 SYDVKM. Trimming pared 4 bases from V and 2 bases from J, leaving 15 bases between. The CDR3 has 16 amino acids. CDR3 bases: TGTGCCAGCAGTTCGGGACTCGGGATAGGCAATCAGCCCCAGCATTTT. Translation gives CASSSGLGIGNQPQHF.

This rearrangement joins TRBV27 to TRBJ1-4; D may be TRBD1 (5 bases). This CDR3 spans 14 amino acids. Trimming took 5 bases from V and 4 from J, leaving 11 bases between them. Germline V gene data show CDR1 as MNHEY and CDR2 as SMNVEV (reference sequence). This CDR3 reads CASSPKRGNEKLFF. The CDR3 coding sequence is TGTGCCAGCAGTCCAAAAAGGGGTAATGAAAAACTGTTTTTT.

V and J are TRBV7-9 and TRBJ2-1; weak D call: TRBD2 (6 bases). CDR3 length: 14 amino acids. CDR1 and CDR2 from the germline V gene are SEHNR and FQNEAQ (reference sequence). Trimming left V 8 bases short and J 0 bases short, with 11 bases between. The DNA of the CDR3 is TGTGCCAGCCCAGGAGGGAGCTCCTACAATGAGCAGTTCTTC. Protein sequence: CASPGGSSYNEQFF.

This chain uses TRBV6-2 or TRBV6-3 with TRBJ1-5; TRBD1 matches at 7 bases. The CDR3 covers 16 residues. The germline CDR1 and CDR2 sequences are MNHEY and SVGEGT. V was clipped by 6 bases and J by 7 bases; unmatched bases: 15. This CDR3 is CASRPHLEGAGQPQHF. The DNA for the CDR3 is TGTGCCAGCAGACCTCACCTGGAGGGGGCAGGGCAGCCCCAGCATTTT.

The J gene is TRBJ2-5, the V gene TRBV28; 9 nucleotides align to TRBD1. CDR3 size: 14 residues. J gave up 4 bases and V 6 bases, and 6 bases lay outside the gene matches. Germline-derived CDR1 and CDR2 are MDHEN and SYDVKM. The CDR3: CASRPTGGRETQYF. CDR3 DNA: TGTGCCAGCAGGCCGACAGGGGGTAGAGAGACCCAGTACTTC.

V and J are TRBV7-9 and TRBJ2-7; D unclear. This CDR3 comprises 13 residues. Germline V gene data show CDR1 as SEHNR and CDR2 as FQNEAQ (reference sequence). Deletions cut 2 bases from V and 0 bases from J, with 5 bases between. As DNA, the CDR3 is TGTGCCAGCAGCTTATCCCACTCCTACGAGCAGTACTTC. It is translated as CASSLSHSYEQYF.

The chain employs TRBV5-1 and TRBJ2-2; no clear D gene. The germline V gene has CDR1 SGHRS and CDR2 YFSETQ. The CDR3 totals 13 residues. V lost 2 bases, J lost 4 bases, and 6 bases lay in between. The CDR3 DNA reads as TGCGCCAGCAGCTTAAAAATCACCGGGGAGCTGTTTTTT. This sequence encodes CASSLKITGELFF.

Written as DNA, the CDR3 is TGTGCCAGCAGCTTGAGCGGATCCTACGAGCAGTACTTC. Amino acid sequence: CASSLSGSYEQYF. This chain connects TRBV7-2 to TRBJ2-7; TRBD2 might be the D (5 bases). Between the trimmed V and J ends, which lost 3 bases and 1 base, there was a span of 7 bases. This CDR3 region has 13 residues. CDR1 is SGHTA and CDR2 is FQGNSA in the germline V gene. Supplemented by reference TRBV7-2 and TRBJ2-7, the full variable domain reads GAGVSQSPSNKVTEKGKDVELRCDPISGHTALYWYRQSLGQGLEFLIYFQGNSAPDKSGLPSDRFSAERTGGSVSTLTIQRTQQEDSAVYLCASSLSGSYEQYFGPGTRLTVT.